This TCR beta chain is from a study of blood T cell repertoires in COVID-19. The overall study: Whether acute or convalescent, the COVID-19 samples came from the United States, Italy and Spain.

Per the original methods: Reference gene primer amplification gave estimated nucleated cell counts. Assay: immunoSEQ multiplex PCR; the TCRdb copy retains only in-frame clones and omits some. V and J calls and clone size come straight from that table; D and trimming were deduced from the DNA. The profile covers about 99,000 clones, with approximately 79% appearing a single time and around 18% taken by the ten largest. The sequencing sample was made of peripheral blood. The receptor comes from an elderly woman with active or convalescent COVID-19.

CDR3 nucleotides: TGTGCCAGCAGTTACACCTGGACAGGGACCTACAATGAGCAGTTCTTC. This codes for CASSYTWTGTYNEQFF. The rearrangement joins TRBV6-5 to TRBJ2-1, with 8 bases fitting TRBD1. This CDR3 has 16 residues. CDR1 and CDR2 from the germline V gene are MNHEY and SVGAGI. The V gene end was trimmed by 2 bases and the J gene end by 2 bases; junction bases not matched to a gene: 5.